The rows below give T cell receptor beta chains drawn from one sample of a study of TIL therapy for anti-PD-1-resistant metastatic lung cancer. Generated by immunoSEQ multiplex PCR, the TCRdb table keeps only in-frame clones and is missing some. This sample has about 46,000 clones, with 86% found just once. Source: blood, taken at baseline. The receptors were gathered from a person aged 25 to 80 with non-small cell lung cancer. Each CDR3 is given with its conserved first and last residue. D genes are given only for firm matches. The size of a clone is reported for some rows only, either as once, few or many, or as a class for expanded clones.

v_gene	abundance	d_gene	j_gene	CDR3aa	CDR3nt
TRBV2	.	.	TRBJ2-3	CASRLTVGGDTQYF	TGTGCCAGCCGTTTAACGGTCGGGGGAGATACGCAGTATTTT
TRBV4-3	.	.	TRBJ2-6	CASSQDPASGANVLTF	TGCGCCAGCAGCCAAGATCCCGCCTCTGGGGCCAACGTCCTGACTTTC
TRBV30	.	.	TRBJ2-1	CATERWDSEQFF	TGTGCCACCGAGCGGTGGGATAGTGAGCAGTTCTTC
TRBV19	.	.	TRBJ1-3	CASSIDRSGNTIYF	TGTGCCAGTAGTATCGACCGCTCTGGAAACACCATATATTTT
TRBV10-3	few	.	TRBJ2-2	CAISEENTGELFF	TGTGCCATCAGTGAGGAAAACACCGGGGAGCTGTTTTTT
TRBV2	.	TRBD2	TRBJ2-3	CASSLAGGTDTQYF	TGTGCCAGCTCGTTAGCGGGAGGCACAGATACGCAGTATTTT
TRBV21-1	.	.	TRBJ2-1	CASRWSGRMYNEQFF	TGTGCCAGCAGATGGAGCGGGAGGATGTACAATGAGCAGTTCTTC
TRBV7-2	.	TRBD2	TRBJ2-7	CASSLVGTSSYEQYF	TGTGCCAGCAGCTTAGTGGGGACTAGCTCCTACGAGCAGTACTTC
TRBV9	.	.	TRBJ2-3	CASSVWGDTQYF	TGTGCCAGCAGCGTATGGGGAGATACGCAGTATTTT
TRBV13	once	.	TRBJ1-3	CASSTVGVLNTIYF	TGTGCCAGCAGCACAGTTGGGGTCTTAAACACCATATATTTT
TRBV7-6	once	TRBD2	TRBJ2-7	CASSLTPPLAGGSYEQYF	TGTGCCAGCAGCTTAACCCCCCCGCTAGCGGGAGGCTCCTACGAGCAGTACTTC